What follows is one TCR beta chain and its context. This entry is derived from a study of T cells expressing NK-cell markers. Study at large: There were seven HCMV-seropositive donors and one seronegative donor among the eight sequenced.

The CDR3 loop spans 14 amino acids. cDNA encoding TCR beta was synthesized via 5'RACE template switching incorporating UMIs. TCRdb re-called the 5' RACE reads and shows each CDR3 protein once, DNA omitted. In all, the sample yields approximately 420,000 distinct CDR3 sequences. The sequence was obtained from a woman in her fifties or sixties in good health. The sequencing sample was made of blood T cells: a sorted CD56 or NKG2C T cell subset, CD4+ or CD8+ T cells, or bulk PBMC T cells (not recorded which). The chain uses TRBV12-3 or TRBV12-4 and TRBJ1-2. CDR3 loop: CASSLLGNRYGYTF.